The 20 T cell receptor beta chains below come from one sample, sequenced in a study of cytomegalovirus exposure and HLA in healthy donors. It was with 60 Vbeta and 13 Jbeta primers that the PCR ran. Repertoires were generated with immunoSEQ multiplex PCR, while TCRdb's copy carries only in-frame clones and drops some. The sample records 110,000 to 150,000 clones, 84% being singletons. The sequencing sample was made of PBMCs. These TCRs come from a boy aged 2 to 10 in good health and CMV-seronegative.

Here the CDR3 reads CASSIPASGSNIQYF. The CDR3 nucleotides read TGTGCCAGTAGTATCCCGGCCAGCGGGAGTAACATTCAGTACTTC. The V gene is TRBV19, the J gene TRBJ2-4, with 8 nucleotides matching TRBD2. Germline CDR1 LNHDA, CDR2 SQIVND (reference sequence). This CDR3 spans 15 amino acids. V trimming: 3 bases; J trimming: 7 bases; junction bases outside the gene matches: 8.

The V call is TRBV5-1, the J call TRBJ1-5; 7 bases are shared with TRBD1. The trim removed 0 bases at V and 6 bases at J, leaving 9 bases unmatched. The CDR3 is 16 amino acids. Germline-derived CDR1 and CDR2 are SGHRS and YFSETQ. Here the CDR3 DNA reads TGCGCCAGCAGCTTGGAGGGCAGGGGGTCGGGTCAGCCCCAGCATTTT. This encodes CASSLEGRGSGQPQHF.

The V call is TRBV19, the J call TRBJ1-5; D not certain. Germline CDR1 reads LNHDA; CDR2 reads SQIVND (reference sequence). There are 16 residues in the CDR3. Trimming removed 7 bases from V and 4 bases from J, with 20 bases in between. CDR3 loop: CASIRSAPQANQPQHF. The CDR3 DNA reads TGTGCCAGTATAAGGTCGGCACCCCAGGCAAATCAGCCCCAGCATTTT.

The chain is built from TRBV5-6 and TRBJ2-1, with D perhaps TRBD2 (5 bases). The CDR3 sequence is 14 residues long. With 3 bases removed from V and 10 bases from J, the gap between germline ends came to 17 bases. Germline-derived CDR1 and CDR2 are SGHDT and YYEEEE. CDR3 region: CASSSRLGEGEQFF. Here the CDR3 DNA reads TGTGCCAGCAGCTCGCGACTCGGCGAGGGAGAGCAGTTCTTC. Complete variable domain (other parts from reference TRBV5-6 and TRBJ2-1): DAGVTQSPTHLIKTRGQQVTLRCSPKSGHDTVSWYQQALGQGPQFIFQYYEEEERQRGNFPDRFSGHQFPNYSSELNVNALLLGDSALYLCASSSRLGEGEQFFGPGTRLTVL.

This clone is a singleton in its sample. The chain links TRBV5-4 to TRBJ2-2; D may be TRBD2 (6 bases). Germline V gene sequence: CDR1 SGHNT, CDR2 YYREEE (reference sequence). Trimming removed 4 bases at V and 4 bases at J, with 17 bases between. The CDR3 totals 16 residues. The DNA for the CDR3 is TGTGCCAGCAGCCCAGGGCCGGGACTTCTCACCGGGGAGCTGTTTTTT. Protein product: CASSPGPGLLTGELFF.

The chain couples TRBV6-6 to TRBJ2-7; the match to TRBD1 covers 8 bases. Germline-derived CDR1 and CDR2 are MNHNY and SVGAGI (reference sequence). V lost 5 bases and J lost 0; bases outside the gene matches: 9. There are 16 residues in the CDR3. CDR3 residues: CASSRPRQGSSYEQYF. The CDR3 DNA is TGTGCCAGCAGTCGTCCAAGACAGGGGAGCTCCTACGAGCAGTACTTC.

This chain connects TRBV10-3 to TRBJ1-1, with a possible D match to TRBD1 (5 bases). Per the germline V gene, CDR1 is ENHRY and CDR2 is SYGVKD. The CDR3 is made up of 13 amino acids. V lost 6 bases and J 0 bases, leaving 8 bases between the germline ends. CDR3 region: CAISDSLNTEAFF. As DNA, the CDR3 is TGTGCCATCAGCGACAGTCTGAACACTGAAGCTTTCTTT.

On this clone: An end of the junction does not agree with germline; a read error may underlie this. J is TRBJ1-2 and V is TRBV7-9, with TRBD1 as a possible D gene (5 bases). The CDR3 sequence is 13 residues long. The V gene's germline CDR1 is SEHNR and CDR2 FQNEAQ (reference sequence). The CDR3 loop is CSSSPQVRDGYTF. The CDR3 region has the DNA TGTTCCAGCAGCCCACAGGTTAGAGATGGCTACACCTTC.

The genes are TRBV10-3 and TRBJ1-2; unclear D gene. The CDR3 is 14 amino acids. V gave up 4 bases and J gave up 4 bases, with 13 bases separating them. Germline CDR1 ENHRY, CDR2 SYGVKD. The CDR3 region is CAISGEGYSYGYTF. CDR3 coding DNA: TGTGCCATCAGTGGGGAGGGTTACTCCTATGGCTACACCTTC.

In its sample, this clone was seen once. This chain links TRBV6-5 with TRBJ2-1; a possible D gene is TRBD2 (6 bases). In germline, CDR1 is MNHEY, CDR2 SVGAGI. The V gene lost 11 bases and the J gene lost 11 bases, with 25 bases spanning the gap. CDR3 size: 14 residues. The CDR3 coding sequence is TGTGCCTCCCTTAAACCGGGAGCCCCGAATCAGCAGTTCTTC. Amino acid sequence: CASLKPGAPNQQFF.

The V and J genes are TRBV18 and TRBJ2-5; the match to TRBD2 covers 8 bases. With V trimmed by 3 bases and J by 3 bases, 6 bases remained unmatched. Per the germline V gene, CDR1 is KGHSH and CDR2 is LQKENI. CDR3 length: 15 amino acids. The CDR3 DNA sequence: TGTGCCAGCTCACCCTTGCCGGGACTAGAAGAGACCCAGTACTTC. Amino acid sequence: CASSPLPGLEETQYF.

This clone was observed once. The rearrangement joins TRBV18 to TRBJ1-5; no definite D call. This CDR3 region has 12 residues. Germline V lookup: CDR1 KGHSH, CDR2 LQKENI. Trimming stripped 5 bases from V and 5 bases from J, with 7 bases between. The CDR3, as DNA: TGTGCCAGCTCATCCCGTTATCAGCCCCAGCATTTT. Its protein product is CASSSRYQPQHF.

This clone was seen a handful of times. This chain joins TRBV9 and TRBJ2-1; 8 nucleotides line up with TRBD1. Germline V gives CDR1 SGDLS, CDR2 YYNGEE. Trimming cost V 3 bases and J 11 bases; bases outside gene matches: 10. The CDR3 is 14 residues long. The CDR3 loop reads CASSAGGAHAQQFF. CDR3 nucleotide sequence: TGTGCCAGCAGCGCAGGGGGCGCCCACGCCCAGCAGTTCTTC.

The rearrangement uses TRBV27 and TRBJ2-5, with 7 bases matching TRBD1. Germline CDR1 and CDR2: MNHEY and SMNVEV (reference sequence). V gave up 6 bases and J gave up 4 bases; unmatched junction bases: 8. This CDR3 comprises 14 residues. CDR3 residues: CASRFRGGIETQYF. The CDR3 DNA is TGTGCCAGCAGATTTCGAGGGGGCATAGAGACCCAGTACTTC.

This clone was found once. This sequence joins TRBV7-6 and TRBJ1-5, with 9 bases identical to TRBD1. CDR3 size: 18 residues. Germline loops: CDR1 SGHVS, CDR2 FNYEAQ. J lost 7 bases, V lost 4 bases, and 17 bases had no gene match. CDR3: CASSSSVKDRGSKQPQHF. The CDR3 DNA reads TGTGCCAGCAGCTCGTCCGTCAAGGACAGGGGTTCGAAACAGCCCCAGCATTTT.

This chain links TRBV5-1 with TRBJ1-1; D uncertain. CDR3 length: 16 amino acids. V was pared by 0 bases and J by 1 base, with 13 bases between. Germline V lookup: CDR1 SGHRS, CDR2 YFSETQ. The CDR3 spells CASSLVPTRKNTEAFF. DNA for the CDR3: TGCGCCAGCAGCTTGGTCCCGACAAGGAAGAACACTGAAGCTTTCTTT.

The chain employs TRBV19 and TRBJ2-5; TRBD1 agrees at 7 bases. The J call may be mistaken, given a closer DNA end match to TRBJ2-7. The CDR3 runs 15 residues. Germline CDR1 is LNHDA and CDR2 is SQIVND (reference sequence). The CDR3 here is CASRYSGTASYEQYF. The CDR3 DNA reads TGTGCCAGTAGATACTCCGGGACAGCCTCCTACGAGCAGTACTTC.

The gene calls are TRBV6-1 and TRBJ1-2; 12 nucleotides line up with TRBD1. The length of the CDR3 is 16 residues. Per germline, CDR1 MNHNS and CDR2 SASEGT. Losses at the gene ends were 0 bases for V and 8 bases for J; bases not matched to a gene: 7. The CDR3 DNA reads as TGTGCCAGCAGTGAAGCAGGGACAGGGGGCCTTCGGGGCTACACCTTC. Amino acid sequence: CASSEAGTGGLRGYTF.

The chain links TRBV6-6 to TRBJ1-5; 9 nucleotides match TRBD1. The ends lost 5 bases at V and 1 base at J; junction bases unmatched: 0. Germline V CDR1 and CDR2: MNHNY, SVGAGI (reference sequence). The CDR3 consists of 14 residues. The CDR3 region has the DNA TGTGCCAGCAGTGGGACAGGGAGCAATCAGCCCCAGCATTTT. This codes for CASSGTGSNQPQHF.

The rearrangement uses TRBV7-3 and TRBJ2-1; 11 positions agree with TRBD2. Germline lookup yields CDR1 SGHTA and CDR2 FQGTGA. Germline trimming cut 2 bases from V and 3 bases from J; bases unmatched to any gene: 6. This CDR3 is 17 amino acids long. CDR3 sequence reads: CASSLPSLAGVYNEQFF. The CDR3 DNA reads TGTGCCAGCAGCTTACCCTCACTAGCGGGGGTCTACAATGAGCAGTTCTTC.